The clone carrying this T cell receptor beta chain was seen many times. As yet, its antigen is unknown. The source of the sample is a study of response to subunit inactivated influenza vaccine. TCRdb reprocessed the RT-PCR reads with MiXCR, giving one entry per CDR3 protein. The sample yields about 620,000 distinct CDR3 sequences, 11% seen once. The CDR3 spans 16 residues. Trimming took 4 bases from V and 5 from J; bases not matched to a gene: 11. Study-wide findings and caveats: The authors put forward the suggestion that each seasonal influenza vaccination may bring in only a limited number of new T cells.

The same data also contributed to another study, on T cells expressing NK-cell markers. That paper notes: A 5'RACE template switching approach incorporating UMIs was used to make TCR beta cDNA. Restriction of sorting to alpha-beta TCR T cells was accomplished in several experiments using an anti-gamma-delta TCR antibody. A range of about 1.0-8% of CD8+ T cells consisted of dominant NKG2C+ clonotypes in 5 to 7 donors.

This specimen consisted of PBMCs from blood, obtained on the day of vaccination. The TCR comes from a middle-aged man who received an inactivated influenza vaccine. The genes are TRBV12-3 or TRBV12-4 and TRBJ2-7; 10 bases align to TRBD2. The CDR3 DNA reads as TGTGCCAGCAGTTGGGGCGGGACTAGCGCTATGGACGAGCAGTACTTC. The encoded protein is CASSWGGTSAMDEQYF.